Listed below are T cell receptor beta chains from one sample, sequenced in a study of Ad26.COV2.S vaccination and SARS-CoV-2 variants. Profiled with immunoSEQ multiplex PCR; TCRdb holds only in-frame clones, not every one. The data contain around 450,000 clones, 90% of them singletons. Sequencing was performed on peripheral blood, taken in a trial of Ad26.COV2.S vaccine versus placebo. Source of these receptors: a person aged 18-60 years who received the Ad26.COV2.S COVID-19 vaccine or a placebo. CDR3s include the opening cysteine and the closing phenylalanine or tryptophan. The D gene is left open where the match is weak. Clone size, where shown, is once, few, many, or a class for clones that have expanded.

>TRBV12-3/TRBV12-4|.|TRBJ1-1|.
TGTGCCAGCACCCTCCTCACTGAAGCTTTCTTT
CASTLLTEAFF
>TRBV6-5|TRBD2|TRBJ2-7|.
TGTGCCAGCAGTTACTCCCTAGCGGGAGTGGCCTACGAGCAGTACTTC
CASSYSLAGVAYEQYF
>TRBV18|.|TRBJ1-4|.
TGTGCCAGCTCACCAGGGGGTCGTTGGGAAAAACTGTTTTTT
CASSPGGRWEKLFF
>TRBV11-2|TRBD2|TRBJ2-1|.
TGTGCCAGCAGCTTGGAACTAGCGGGAGGCGCCAATGAGCAGTTCTTC
CASSLELAGGANEQFF
>TRBV6-5|.|TRBJ2-7|.
TGTGCCAGCACTGGGACGAACTACGAGCAGTACTTC
CASTGTNYEQYF
>TRBV11-2|TRBD1|TRBJ2-2|.
TGTGCCAGCAGCGACAGGGGCTTGAACACCGGGGAGCTGTTTTTT
CASSDRGLNTGELFF
>TRBV15|TRBD1|TRBJ2-3|.
TGTGCCACCAGCAGGGGACCAGGACAGGGCGGCGAAGATACGCAGTATTTT
CATSRGPGQGGEDTQYF
>TRBV12-5|.|TRBJ2-1|.
TGTGCTAGTGGTTTGCGGGTCGGAACTTACAATGAGCAGTTCTTC
CASGLRVGTYNEQFF
>TRBV6-5|.|TRBJ1-5|.
TGTGCCAGCAGTTACTCCCCGGGACACCTAAATCAGCCCCAGCATTTT
CASSYSPGHLNQPQHF
>TRBV30|TRBD1|TRBJ2-2|.
TGTGCCTGGAGTGTGGCGGACAGGGGGCGCAAAGGGGAGCTGTTTTTT
CAWSVADRGRKGELFF
>TRBV7-6|TRBD2|TRBJ2-1|.
TGTGCCAGCAGCCCCGGACTAGCGGGAATCAATGAGCAGTTCTTC
CASSPGLAGINEQFF
>TRBV6-5|TRBD1|TRBJ1-2|.
TGTGCCAGCAGGATCGACCGGGACAGTGCTTATGGCTACACCTTC
CASRIDRDSAYGYTF
>TRBV5-4|.|TRBJ2-7|once
TGTGCCAGCAGCTCCGGTCCCATGGAGGCTCAGCAGTACTTC
CASSSGPMEAQQYF
>TRBV5-8|TRBD2|TRBJ2-1|.
TGTGCCAGCAGCCTTAGCGGGGAGTCCTACAATGAGCAGTTCTTC
CASSLSGESYNEQFF
>TRBV6-2/TRBV6-3|TRBD2|TRBJ2-1|.
TGTGCCAGCAGCTTACTAGCGGGAGGAATAAATGAGCAGTTCTTC
CASSLLAGGINEQFF
>TRBV30|.|TRBJ1-1|.
TGTGCCTGGAGTGACAGGCCGAGGACTGAAGCTTTCTTT
CAWSDRPRTEAFF
>TRBV6-2/TRBV6-3|TRBD2|TRBJ2-2|.
TGTGCCAGCAGTTACGAGGGAGGGCCCCTCCCGAACACCGGGGAGCTGTTTTTT
CASSYEGGPLPNTGELFF
>TRBV7-5|.|TRBJ2-7|.
TGTGCCAGAAGCCACCTCCGTGGACAGGTGTCCTACGAGCAGTACTTC
CARSHLRGQVSYEQYF
>TRBV6-2/TRBV6-3|TRBD2|TRBJ2-3|.
TGTGCCAGCAGTACGGGGACTAGCGTAGGGGATACGCAGTATTTT
CASSTGTSVGDTQYF
>TRBV4-1|.|TRBJ2-7|.
TGCGCCAGCAGCCAAGTTCCAGGGCCGAGGGAGCAGTACTTC
CASSQVPGPREQYF
>TRBV28|.|TRBJ1-5|few
TGTGCCAGCAGTTCCCCAACACCTTTCAATCAGCCCCAGCATTTT
CASSSPTPFNQPQHF
>TRBV20-1|.|TRBJ2-3|.
TGCAGTGCTAGAGATCGGAATACGCAGTATTTT
CSARDRNTQYF
>TRBV9|.|TRBJ1-4|.
TGTGCCAGCAGCTCTCGGGCAGGGTTGAATGAAAAACTGTTTTTT
CASSSRAGLNEKLFF
>TRBV28|.|TRBJ2-5|once
TGTGCCAGCAGTCCCATGGGACGTAGCCAAGAGACCCAGTACTTC
CASSPMGRSQETQYF
>TRBV28|TRBD2|TRBJ2-1|.
TGTGCCAGCAGCGGGACTAGCGGTTTCTACAATGAGCAGTTCTTC
CASSGTSGFYNEQFF
>TRBV2|TRBD2|TRBJ2-7|once
TGTGCCAGCAATCTAGCGGGAGGGTACGAGCAGTACTTC
CASNLAGGYEQYF
>TRBV25-1|.|TRBJ2-7|.
TGTGCCAGCAGTGACACAGGAGACATTCTGGACGAGCAGTACTTC
CASSDTGDILDEQYF
>TRBV19|.|TRBJ1-6|.
TGTGCCAGTAGTCTTCGGGGCGCTTATAATTCACCCCTCCACTTT
CASSLRGAYNSPLHF
>TRBV7-2|.|TRBJ2-5|few
TGTGCCAGCAGCTCTACAAGTCCGGCCGGGATATCTTTTAGGGAGACCCAGTACTTC
CASSSTSPAGISFRETQYF
>TRBV25-1|.|TRBJ2-7|.
TGTGCCAGCAGTAAAGCGCTGGGGGCAACTGACGAGCAGTACTTC
CASSKALGATDEQYF
>TRBV27|.|TRBJ2-1|.
TGTGCCAGCAGTTTTCTGGGGGATAGGGGGAATGAGCAGTTCTTC
CASSFLGDRGNEQFF
>TRBV4-1|TRBD1|TRBJ1-5|few
TGCGCCAGCAGCCAAGGGTCAGGGACAGGGCGACCCGAAAGTCAGCCCCAGCATTTT
CASSQGSGTGRPESQPQHF
>TRBV12-3/TRBV12-4|.|TRBJ1-1|.
TGTGCCAGCAGTTTGGAGCAGGGAGAAGGAGCTTTCTTT
CASSLEQGEGAFF
>TRBV9|.|TRBJ2-1|.
TGTGCCAGCAGCGTAGTAGGGACCCGGTCCTACAATGAGCAGTTCTTC
CASSVVGTRSYNEQFF
>TRBV28|.|TRBJ2-1|.
TGTGCCAGCCTCCCCTGGTGGGGGTCTAATGAGCAGTTCTTC
CASLPWWGSNEQFF
>TRBV6-2/TRBV6-3|TRBD2|TRBJ2-7|many
TGTGCCAGCAGCCGCGGGAGTCTCTCCTACGAGCAGTACTTC
CASSRGSLSYEQYF
>TRBV10-3|TRBD2|TRBJ2-3|.
TGTGCCATCAACAACCGGGACTACCCCACAGATACGCAGTATTTT
CAINNRDYPTDTQYF
>TRBV7-9|TRBD2|TRBJ2-3|.
TGTGCCAGCAGCTTAGGAGCGGGGGCAGATACGCAGTATTTT
CASSLGAGADTQYF
>TRBV7-2|.|TRBJ2-4|.
TGTGCCAGCAGCTTAGTTGGGGCCTCCCCCTTCTTC
CASSLVGASPFF
>TRBV4-1|TRBD1|TRBJ2-3|.
TGCGCCAGCAGCCGCACCAGGGGGACAGATACGCAGTATTTT
CASSRTRGTDTQYF
>TRBV6-2/TRBV6-3|.|TRBJ1-1|.
TGTGCCAGCAGTTACTCGAAAAGGGTAGAAGAGGCTTTCTTT
CASSYSKRVEEAFF
>TRBV7-8|.|TRBJ2-3|.
TGTGCCAGCAGCTCGGGGGACGGAGGATACACAGATACGCAGTATTTT
CASSSGDGGYTDTQYF
>TRBV9|.|TRBJ2-1|.
TGTGCCAGCAGCGTAGATGGGCCCCCCGGCAATGAGCAGTTCTTC
CASSVDGPPGNEQFF
>TRBV27|TRBD1|TRBJ1-6|.
TGTGCCAGCAGTTCCCTACTCGGGACAGTTGATAATTCACCCCTCCACTTT
CASSSLLGTVDNSPLHF
>TRBV5-1|TRBD2|TRBJ2-2|.
TGCGCCAGCAGCTTTTTAAGCGGGAGAGGGACCGGGGAGCTGTTTTTT
CASSFLSGRGTGELFF
>TRBV20-1|TRBD1|TRBJ2-5|.
TGCAGTGCTAGTCGGACAGGGGGAGAGGAGACCCAGTACTTC
CSASRTGGEETQYF
>TRBV28|TRBD1|TRBJ1-2|.
TGTGCCAGCAGTTCACCGGATTTCTGGACAGGGATCGGCTACACCTTC
CASSSPDFWTGIGYTF
>TRBV9|TRBD2|TRBJ2-2|.
TGTGCCAGCAGCGCCCGACTAGCGGGAGGGTCCACCGGGGAGCTGTTTTTT
CASSARLAGGSTGELFF
>TRBV5-4|.|TRBJ2-7|.
TGTGCCAGCAGCCCGAACTGGGCCAGCTCCTACGAGCAGTACTTC
CASSPNWASSYEQYF
>TRBV24-1|TRBD2|TRBJ2-1|.
TGTGCCACCAGTGGCCTGACTAGCGGACTTTACAATGAGCAGTTCTTC
CATSGLTSGLYNEQFF
>TRBV12-3/TRBV12-4|TRBD2|TRBJ2-2|.
TGTGCCAGCAACCCCCTAGCGGCCGGGGAGCTGTTTTTT
CASNPLAAGELFF
>TRBV19|TRBD1|TRBJ1-1|once
TGTGCCAGTAGTAAACTGACCCCCGGGACAGGGAACACTGAAGCTTTCTTT
CASSKLTPGTGNTEAFF
>TRBV7-2|TRBD2|TRBJ2-5|.
TGTGCCAGCAGGGGACTAGCGGGAGGGCAAGAGACCCAGTACTTC
CASRGLAGGQETQYF
>TRBV3-1/TRBV3-2|.|TRBJ2-5|.
TGTGCCAGCAGCCAAGAGATCCTCGGAATCGGGGCCCAAGAGACCCAGTACTTC
CASSQEILGIGAQETQYF